One and the same sample provided the 25 T cell receptor beta chains below, sequenced in a study of OX40 agonist ivuxolimab in advanced cancers. Method: immunoSEQ multiplex PCR; TCRdb's copy keeps in-frame clones and lacks some. The profile shows fewer than 95,000 clones, roughly 90% of them singletons. The sequenced sample was CD4+ or CD8+ T cells sorted from blood, obtained in a trial of the OX40 agonist ivuxolimab. The receptors were gathered from an adult with an advanced solid tumor such as melanoma, head and neck, liver or kidney cancer.

This clone was seen a single time. The chain combines TRBV5-1 with TRBJ2-7; TRBD2 aligns across 9 bases. The junction had 4 bases not matched to a gene; V was cut back by 0 bases and J by 3 bases. Germline V gene data show CDR1 as SGHRS and CDR2 as YFSETQ. The CDR3 loop spans 15 amino acids. In DNA, the CDR3 is TGCGCCAGCAGCTTGGGGGCGGGAGGGAACTACGAGCAGTACTTC. This sequence encodes CASSLGAGGNYEQYF.

The chain links TRBV19 to TRBJ2-3, with D perhaps TRBD2 (6 bases). Germline loops: CDR1 LNHDA, CDR2 SQIVND (reference sequence). V was shortened by 5 bases and J by 5 bases, with 17 bases between the two germline ends. The CDR3 runs 15 residues. CDR3 sequence (DNA): TGTGCCAGTAGTTGGGGCGCCGGGGGTGAAGATACGCAGTATTTT. Its protein product is CASSWGAGGEDTQYF. Full variable domain (missing parts from reference TRBV19 and TRBJ2-3): DGGITQSPKYLFRKEGQNVTLSCEQNLNHDAMYWYRQDPGQGLRLIYYSQIVNDFQKGDIAEGYSVSREKKESFPLTVTSAQKNPTAFYLCASSWGAGGEDTQYFGPGTRLTVL.

V and J are TRBV6-5 and TRBJ2-6, with no clear D. V was pared by 8 bases and J by 0 bases, with 8 bases between. CDR3 length: 14 residues. CDR1 and CDR2 from the germline V gene are MNHEY and SVGAGI. As DNA, the CDR3 is TGTGCCAGCTACTCCGGCTCTGGGGCCAACGTCCTGACTTTC. Translation: CASYSGSGANVLTF.

This clone has only one observation. Here the CDR3 DNA reads TGCAGCGTTGAGGAGGGGTTAGCGGTGAGCTCCTACAATGAGCAGTTCTTC. Translation: CSVEEGLAVSSYNEQFF. The rearrangement links TRBV29-1 to TRBJ2-1, with a tentative D call TRBD2 (6 bases). Germline V CDR1 and CDR2: SQVTM, ANQGSEA. V was cut by 3 bases and J by 0 bases, with 18 bases left in between. The CDR3 spans 17 residues.

The CDR3 loop reads CASGLAGNEQFF. The CDR3, as DNA: TGTGCCAGCGGCCTAGCGGGTAATGAGCAGTTCTTC. This chain links TRBV2 with TRBJ2-1, with 8 bases that match TRBD2. The V segment lost 8 bases and the J segment 7 bases; nucleotides outside the gene matches: 4. The CDR3 has 12 residues. Germline loops: CDR1 SNHLY, CDR2 FYNNEI.

The chain links TRBV6-6 to TRBJ2-5; D remains ambiguous. CDR1 and CDR2 from the germline V gene are MNHNY and SVGAGI (reference sequence). Trimming removed 6 bases at V and 5 bases at J, with 7 bases between. The CDR3 loop spans 11 amino acids. CDR3 sequence reads: CASSPLETQYF. The CDR3 DNA sequence: TGTGCCAGCAGCCCCTTGGAGACCCAGTACTTC.

V usage is TRBV7-8 and J usage is TRBJ2-7; D remains ambiguous. Per germline, CDR1 SGHVS and CDR2 FQNEAQ. The V end lost 1 base, the J end lost 6 bases, and 10 bases lay between the germline ends. CDR3 size: 13 residues. CDR3 sequence reads: CASSLGSAAEQYF. In nucleotides, the CDR3 is TGTGCCAGCAGCTTAGGGAGCGCGGCCGAGCAGTACTTC.

The chain recombines TRBV27 with TRBJ1-2, with unresolved D. The germline gives CDR1 MNHEY, CDR2 SMNVEV (reference sequence). V was pared by 3 bases and J by 1 base, with 9 bases between. The CDR3 runs 14 residues. The CDR3 region is CASSFLPLNYGYTF. The CDR3 DNA follows: TGTGCCAGCAGTTTTCTTCCACTTAACTATGGCTACACCTTC.

V is TRBV11-3 and J is TRBJ1-2; TRBD1 is a possible D gene (5 bases). V lost 1 base, J lost 2 bases, and 11 bases lay in between. This CDR3 spans 15 amino acids. Germline V lookup: CDR1 SGHNT, CDR2 YENEEA. CDR3 DNA sequence: TGTGCCAGCAGCTTAGGTAGACAGTCAAACTATGGCTACACCTTC. Residues: CASSLGRQSNYGYTF.

CDR3 region: CASGTSTGGEQYF. The CDR3 region has the DNA TGTGCTAGTGGTACGTCAACAGGGGGTGAGCAGTACTTC. V usage is TRBV12-5 and J usage is TRBJ2-7, with 8 bases lining up with TRBD1. CDR1 is LGHNT and CDR2 is FRNRAP in the germline V gene. V shed 5 bases and J 7 bases; nucleotides not matched to a gene: 7. This CDR3 contains 13 residues.

V is TRBV27 and J is TRBJ2-3; TRBD2 matches 8 bases. Unmatched junction bases numbered 10, after V lost 3 bases and J lost 5 bases. The CDR3 loop spans 16 amino acids. CDR1 is MNHEY and CDR2 is SMNVEV in the germline V gene (reference sequence). Here the CDR3 reads CASSLLAGGLEDTQYF. CDR3 bases: TGTGCCAGCAGTTTGCTCGCGGGGGGCTTGGAAGATACGCAGTATTTT.

The J gene is TRBJ2-1, the V gene TRBV19, with D possibly being TRBD2 (7 bases). V shed 5 bases and J shed 6 bases, with 20 bases lying between them. CDR1 and CDR2 (germline): LNHDA, SQIVND (reference sequence). The length of the CDR3 is 16 residues. CDR3 coding DNA: TGTGCCAGTAGTCCCGGACGGGGGGCCTCGGGCAATGAGCAGTTCTTC. Translating it yields CASSPGRGASGNEQFF.

This rearrangement joins TRBV30 to TRBJ2-7; D is tentatively TRBD1 or TRBD2 (5 bases each). With 3 bases removed from V and 7 bases from J, the gap between germline ends came to 19 bases. Germline CDR1 reads GTSNPN; CDR2 reads SVGIG (reference sequence). The CDR3 consists of 14 residues. CDR3 nucleotides: TGTGCCTGGAGCCTCCGGGACCGTGCTTCTGAGCAGTACTTC. It translates to CAWSLRDRASEQYF.

The V gene is TRBV14, the J gene TRBJ2-1; D remains unclear. Germline loops: CDR1 SGHDN, CDR2 FVKESK. The CDR3 consists of 11 residues. V lost 4 bases and J 9 bases, leaving 7 bases between the germline ends. The CDR3 nucleotides read TGTGCCAGCAGCCGAGTCGTTGAGCAGTTCTTC. Amino acids: CASSRVVEQFF.

V and J are TRBV10-1 and TRBJ1-1, with 8 bases aligning to TRBD1. V lost 0 bases to trimming and J lost 6 bases; unmatched junction nucleotides: 6. Germline CDR1 WNHNN, CDR2 SYGVQD (reference sequence). The CDR3 spans 15 residues. The CDR3 sequence: CASSESNRGDAEAFF. CDR3 bases: TGCGCCAGCAGTGAGTCGAACAGGGGGGACGCTGAAGCTTTCTTT.

This chain joins TRBV5-4 and TRBJ1-2; 7 positions match TRBD1. The CDR3 has 15 amino acids. The V segment lost 4 bases and the J segment 6 bases; nucleotides outside the gene matches: 12. The germline CDR1 and CDR2 sequences are SGHNT and YYREEE (reference sequence). The CDR3 loop is CASSTNPRGLNGYTF. Here the CDR3 DNA reads TGTGCCAGCAGCACAAACCCCAGGGGGTTGAATGGCTACACCTTC.

The chain recombines TRBV19 with TRBJ2-2; D may be TRBD1 or TRBD2 (5 bases each). V was trimmed by 9 bases and J by 5 bases, leaving 16 bases between them. The germline CDR1 and CDR2 sequences are LNHDA and SQIVND (reference sequence). This CDR3 has 14 amino acids. CDR3 in amino acids: CASQPGRETGELFF. The CDR3 DNA reads TGTGCCAGCCAGCCGGGACGGGAAACCGGGGAGCTGTTTTTT.

The rearrangement links TRBV28 to TRBJ2-2; 9 positions agree with TRBD1. V lost 2 bases and J lost 5; bases outside the gene matches: 3. CDR1 and CDR2 from the germline V gene are MDHEN and SYDVKM. The CDR3 is 15 residues long. The CDR3 region has the DNA TGTGCCAGCAGTTTAAACAGGGGGCGTACCGGGGAGCTGTTTTTT. Translated: CASSLNRGRTGELFF.

The chain has TRBV4-3 and TRBJ1-3; the D is unclear. Germline CDR1 LGHNA, CDR2 YSLEER. The CDR3 contains 16 residues. V dropped 0 bases and J dropped 0 bases, with 9 bases sitting between them. The CDR3 DNA is TGCGCCAGCAGCCAAGATATACTTTACTCTGGAAACACCATATATTTT. Translation: CASSQDILYSGNTIYF.

This clone has a handful of counts. The V gene is TRBV19, the J gene TRBJ2-3, with 10 bases aligning to TRBD2. The CDR3 covers 15 residues. The ends lost 6 bases at V and 2 bases at J; junction bases unmatched: 5. Germline V gives CDR1 LNHDA, CDR2 SQIVND (reference sequence). The CDR3 DNA reads as TGTGCCAGTAGACTAGCGGGATCAATCACAGATACGCAGTATTTT. Translation: CASRLAGSITDTQYF.

The chain joins TRBV7-6 to TRBJ1-1; a possible D gene is TRBD1 (6 bases). V shed 5 bases and J shed 3 bases, with 19 bases lying between them. This CDR3 spans 16 amino acids. From germline, CDR1 is SGHVS and CDR2 FNYEAQ. The CDR3 reads CASSPAPQGWDTEAFF. DNA for the CDR3: TGTGCCAGCAGCCCAGCCCCACAGGGTTGGGACACTGAAGCTTTCTTT. Combining the CDR3 with reference TRBV7-6 and TRBJ1-1 gives the whole variable domain GAGVSQSPRYKVTKRGQDVALRCDPISGHVSLYWYRQALGQGPEFLTYFNYEAQQDKSGLPNDRFSAERPEGSISTLTIQRTEQRDSAMYRCASSPAPQGWDTEAFFGQGTRLTVV.

The chain couples TRBV19 to TRBJ2-2; TRBD1 aligns across 12 bases. CDR1 is LNHDA and CDR2 is SQIVND in the germline V gene (reference sequence). V lost 7 bases and J lost 6; bases outside the gene matches: 9. The CDR3 covers 16 residues. The CDR3 reads CASKHGTGGAAGELFF. CDR3 DNA: TGTGCCAGTAAACACGGGACAGGGGGCGCCGCCGGGGAGCTGTTTTTT.

This clone was counted once. The genes are TRBV27 and TRBJ1-3; perhaps TRBD1 as D (6 bases). Trimming pared 5 bases from V and 0 bases from J, leaving 23 bases between. Germline values: CDR1 MNHEY, CDR2 SMNVEV (reference sequence). This CDR3 contains 19 residues. CDR3 in DNA: TGTGCCAGCAGTCCGACAGGTATTCCTTTTTTCCGCTCTGGAAACACCATATATTTT. This codes for CASSPTGIPFFRSGNTIYF.

This clone was seen only once. V is TRBV11-3 and J is TRBJ2-6, with 8 bases fitting TRBD1. Germline loops: CDR1 SGHNT, CDR2 YENEEA. The CDR3 is 15 amino acids. Trimming cost V 5 bases and J 8 bases; bases outside gene matches: 8. The CDR3 nucleotides read TGTGCCAGCAGCCTACGGACAGGGCCTTCCAACGTCCTGACTTTC. The encoded protein is CASSLRTGPSNVLTF.

V is TRBV28 and J is TRBJ2-3; TRBD2 might be the D (6 bases). Germline values: CDR1 MDHEN, CDR2 SYDVKM. V gave up 2 bases and J gave up 2 bases, with 17 bases separating them. The CDR3 sequence is 17 residues long. The CDR3 loop reads CASSLVGTPTTTDTQYF. The CDR3 nucleotides read TGTGCCAGCAGTTTAGTGGGGACTCCCACAACCACAGATACGCAGTATTTT.